The rows below give T cell receptor beta chains drawn from one sample of a study of cytomegalovirus exposure and HLA in healthy donors. This table comes from immunoSEQ multiplex PCR, and its TCRdb copy is limited to in-frame clones, with some not included. There are nearly 110,000 clones in the sample; 82% occur only once, and 1.6% lies in the top ten. Sequenced: PBMCs. These receptors originate from a man aged 50-59 years in good health and CMV-seronegative. Both conserved end residues are part of each CDR3. A D gene is named only where the DNA matches it firmly. Size is stated for part of the rows, as once, few or many counts, or as a class when the clone is expanded.

j_call: TRBJ1-4; clone_size: .; d_call: .; v_call: TRBV5-4; cdr3_aa: CASSNGRGELEKLFF; cdr3_nt: TGTGCCAGCAGCAATGGGCGCGGGGAGTTAGAAAAACTGTTTTTT
j_call: TRBJ2-2; clone_size: .; d_call: .; v_call: TRBV5-4; cdr3_aa: CASSAGVVGGELFF; cdr3_nt: TGTGCCAGCAGCGCTGGTGTGGTCGGCGGGGAGCTGTTTTTT
j_call: TRBJ1-1; clone_size: .; d_call: .; v_call: TRBV10-3; cdr3_aa: CAIRDQGGAFF; cdr3_nt: TGTGCCATCAGAGATCAGGGCGGAGCTTTCTTT
j_call: TRBJ1-1; clone_size: .; d_call: .; v_call: TRBV7-2; cdr3_aa: CASSLSENTEAFF; cdr3_nt: TGTGCCAGCAGCTTGAGCGAGAACACTGAAGCTTTCTTT
j_call: TRBJ1-1; clone_size: .; d_call: TRBD1; v_call: TRBV7-2; cdr3_aa: CASSPGQGRERDTEAFF; cdr3_nt: TGTGCCAGCAGCCCCGGACAGGGGAGGGAGAGGGACACTGAAGCTTTCTTT
j_call: TRBJ1-4; clone_size: .; d_call: TRBD1; v_call: TRBV19; cdr3_aa: CASRPDRAQVATNEKLFF; cdr3_nt: TGTGCCAGTAGACCGGACAGGGCTCAAGTTGCAACTAATGAAAAACTGTTTTTT
j_call: TRBJ2-3; clone_size: .; d_call: TRBD2; v_call: TRBV7-9; cdr3_aa: CASRQTSGGADTQYF; cdr3_nt: TGTGCCAGCAGACAGACTAGCGGGGGCGCAGATACGCAGTATTTT
j_call: TRBJ1-2; clone_size: once; d_call: .; v_call: TRBV18; cdr3_aa: CASSPEANYGYTF; cdr3_nt: TGTGCCAGCTCACCCGAGGCCAACTATGGCTACACCTTC
j_call: TRBJ2-2; clone_size: .; d_call: .; v_call: TRBV10-3; cdr3_aa: CAISESGSWTGELFF; cdr3_nt: TGTGCCATCAGTGAGTCGGGGAGTTGGACCGGGGAGCTGTTTTTT
j_call: TRBJ1-2; clone_size: once; d_call: TRBD1; v_call: TRBV2; cdr3_aa: CASSPFGTGGYDTF; cdr3_nt: TGTGCCAGCAGTCCGTTTGGGACAGGGGGATACGACACCTTC
j_call: TRBJ2-2; clone_size: once; d_call: TRBD2; v_call: TRBV19; cdr3_aa: CASTPRGGYSETGELFF; cdr3_nt: TGTGCCAGTACACCTCGCGGGGGGTATTCAGAAACCGGGGAGCTGTTTTTT
j_call: TRBJ2-7; clone_size: .; d_call: .; v_call: TRBV15; cdr3_aa: CATSREGRAEQYF; cdr3_nt: TGTGCCACCAGCAGAGAGGGGAGAGCCGAGCAGTACTTC
j_call: TRBJ2-2; clone_size: .; d_call: .; v_call: TRBV18; cdr3_aa: CASSPLAGRGVSGELFF; cdr3_nt: TGTGCCAGCTCACCCCTTGCTGGGAGAGGAGTCAGCGGGGAGCTGTTTTTT
j_call: TRBJ2-6; clone_size: .; d_call: .; v_call: TRBV19; cdr3_aa: CASSVSSGANVLTF; cdr3_nt: TGTGCCAGTAGTGTGAGCTCTGGGGCCAACGTCCTGACTTTC
j_call: TRBJ2-1; clone_size: .; d_call: TRBD2; v_call: TRBV9; cdr3_aa: CASSVVSLAGVNEQFF; cdr3_nt: TGTGCCAGCAGCGTAGTAAGTCTAGCGGGGGTCAATGAGCAGTTCTTC
j_call: TRBJ2-1; clone_size: .; d_call: .; v_call: TRBV7-3; cdr3_aa: CASSSGNEQFF; cdr3_nt: TGTGCCAGCAGCTCGGGCAATGAGCAGTTCTTC
j_call: TRBJ1-5; clone_size: few; d_call: .; v_call: TRBV6-6; cdr3_aa: CASSYYQGSGQPQHF; cdr3_nt: TGTGCCAGCAGTTACTATCAGGGATCGGGTCAGCCCCAGCATTTT
j_call: TRBJ2-6; clone_size: .; d_call: TRBD1; v_call: TRBV19; cdr3_aa: CASRPDRGRSSGANVLTF; cdr3_nt: TGTGCCAGTCGACCGGACAGGGGGCGATCGTCTGGGGCCAACGTCCTGACTTTC
j_call: TRBJ1-1; clone_size: .; d_call: .; v_call: TRBV9; cdr3_aa: CASSALDSAFKLNTEAFF; cdr3_nt: TGTGCCAGCAGCGCCCTAGACAGCGCTTTTAAACTGAACACTGAAGCTTTCTTT
j_call: TRBJ1-2; clone_size: .; d_call: .; v_call: TRBV27; cdr3_aa: CASSLGAGRLNYGYTF; cdr3_nt: TGTGCCAGCAGTTTAGGTGCAGGCCGACTAAACTATGGCTACACCTTC
j_call: TRBJ2-5; clone_size: .; d_call: .; v_call: TRBV4-1; cdr3_aa: CASSQEGRGSGETQYF; cdr3_nt: TGCGCCAGCAGCCAAGAAGGAAGGGGTTCAGGAGAGACCCAGTACTTC
j_call: TRBJ1-2; clone_size: .; d_call: .; v_call: TRBV18; cdr3_aa: CASSGDIHSDGYTF; cdr3_nt: TGTGCCAGCTCAGGGGACATCCATAGCGATGGCTACACCTTC
j_call: TRBJ1-2; clone_size: .; d_call: .; v_call: TRBV10-3; cdr3_aa: CATELRENYGYTF; cdr3_nt: TGTGCCACCGAGTTACGCGAAAACTATGGCTACACCTTC
j_call: TRBJ2-7; clone_size: .; d_call: TRBD1; v_call: TRBV7-2; cdr3_aa: CASSLNNRGIGEQYF; cdr3_nt: TGTGCCAGCAGCCTGAACAACAGGGGGATCGGCGAGCAGTACTTC
j_call: TRBJ2-7; clone_size: .; d_call: TRBD2; v_call: TRBV5-1; cdr3_aa: CASSSGGGAGFYEQYF; cdr3_nt: TGCGCCAGCAGTTCGGGAGGGGGGGCTGGTTTCTACGAGCAGTACTTC
j_call: TRBJ2-1; clone_size: .; d_call: TRBD2; v_call: TRBV15; cdr3_aa: CATSRETGGYNEQFF; cdr3_nt: TGTGCCACCAGCAGAGAGACGGGGGGGTACAATGAGCAGTTCTTC
j_call: TRBJ1-2; clone_size: .; d_call: .; v_call: TRBV6-6; cdr3_aa: CASRGGTVNYGYTF; cdr3_nt: TGTGCCAGCAGAGGGGGTACGGTTAACTATGGCTACACCTTC
j_call: TRBJ1-1; clone_size: few; d_call: TRBD1; v_call: TRBV2; cdr3_aa: CASSQQGAAEAFF; cdr3_nt: TGTGCCAGCAGTCAACAGGGGGCGGCTGAAGCTTTCTTT
j_call: TRBJ2-1; clone_size: .; d_call: .; v_call: TRBV6-1; cdr3_aa: CASSATGNEQFF; cdr3_nt: TGTGCCAGCAGTGCTACAGGGAATGAGCAGTTCTTC
j_call: TRBJ1-5; clone_size: .; d_call: .; v_call: TRBV6-6; cdr3_aa: CASISGGPRNQPQHF; cdr3_nt: TGTGCCAGCATTTCGGGGGGGCCCAGGAATCAGCCCCAGCATTTT
j_call: TRBJ2-2; clone_size: .; d_call: .; v_call: TRBV13; cdr3_aa: CASSPVGGNTGELFF; cdr3_nt: TGTGCCAGCAGCCCGGTCGGGGGGAACACCGGGGAGCTGTTTTTT
j_call: TRBJ2-3; clone_size: .; d_call: .; v_call: TRBV5-1; cdr3_aa: CASRPRGRYTDTQYF; cdr3_nt: TGCGCCAGCAGGCCCCGCGGGCGTTACACAGATACGCAGTATTTT
j_call: TRBJ2-5; clone_size: .; d_call: .; v_call: TRBV25-1; cdr3_aa: CASSELKAGAQETQYF; cdr3_nt: TGTGCCAGCAGTGAGCTCAAAGCGGGCGCCCAGGAGACCCAGTACTTC
j_call: TRBJ2-3; clone_size: .; d_call: TRBD2; v_call: TRBV6-6; cdr3_aa: CASRSGASTDTQYF; cdr3_nt: TGTGCCAGCAGAAGCGGGGCATCCACAGATACGCAGTATTTT
j_call: TRBJ1-1; clone_size: .; d_call: .; v_call: TRBV18; cdr3_aa: CASSPVGEVGGTEAFF; cdr3_nt: TGTGCCAGCTCACCGGTGGGGGAGGTAGGAGGCACTGAAGCTTTCTTT
j_call: TRBJ1-3; clone_size: .; d_call: .; v_call: TRBV9; cdr3_aa: CASSDTSGNTIYF; cdr3_nt: TGTGCCAGCAGCGATACTTCTGGAAACACCATATATTTT
j_call: TRBJ1-1; clone_size: .; d_call: TRBD1; v_call: TRBV5-1; cdr3_aa: CASSRTGMNTEAFF; cdr3_nt: TGCGCCAGCAGCCGGACAGGCATGAACACTGAAGCTTTCTTT
j_call: TRBJ1-1; clone_size: .; d_call: .; v_call: TRBV4-2; cdr3_aa: CASSQGPGRDEAFF; cdr3_nt: TGTGCCAGCAGCCAAGGGCCAGGTCGGGATGAAGCTTTCTTT
j_call: TRBJ1-1; clone_size: .; d_call: .; v_call: TRBV12-5; cdr3_aa: CASGPLPGMNTEAFF; cdr3_nt: TGTGCTAGTGGTCCCCTCCCTGGCATGAACACTGAAGCTTTCTTT
j_call: TRBJ2-2; clone_size: .; d_call: .; v_call: TRBV4-1; cdr3_aa: CASSPQRGISGELFF; cdr3_nt: TGCGCCAGCAGCCCTCAGCGAGGGATATCTGGGGAGCTGTTTTTT
j_call: TRBJ1-1; clone_size: .; d_call: .; v_call: TRBV9; cdr3_aa: CASSFHGGQNTEAFF; cdr3_nt: TGTGCCAGCAGCTTTCACGGGGGGCAGAACACTGAAGCTTTCTTT